This T cell receptor beta chain came from a study of technical replicates of blood from several donors. Some clones are missing from TCRdb's copy, which holds only in-frame ones; the method was immunoSEQ multiplex PCR. The table has around 98,000 clones, more than 90% seen once; the top ten hold over 0.2%. The germline V gene has CDR1 SSHAT and CDR2 FNYEAQ (reference sequence). The CDR3 consists of 15 residues. The V gene lost 5 bases and the J gene lost 0 bases, with 11 bases spanning the gap. What was sequenced was T cells isolated from PBMCs. The chain recombines TRBV7-7 with TRBJ2-1, with D tentatively TRBD1 (5 bases). The TCR originated in a human donor in good health. As DNA, the CDR3 is TGTGCCAGCAGCCAAGACAGATACTCCTACAATGAGCAGTTCTTC. Protein product: CASSQDRYSYNEQFF.